These 29 T cell receptor beta chains were all obtained from the same sample, sequenced in a study of CD8+ T cells in alopecia areata. cDNA serving as the sequencing template came from extracted, reverse transcribed RNA. Repertoires were generated with immunoSEQ multiplex PCR, while TCRdb's copy carries only in-frame clones and drops some. Altogether 150,000 or so clones are present, roughly 60% being singletons, with the ten largest covering around 15%. As for treatment: oral pan-JAK inhibitor, 5-10 mg twice daily. This specimen was CD4+ T cells sorted from blood, taken at roughly week 55, from a patient treated with tofacitinib. All receptors come from a human donor with alopecia areata.

This rearrangement joins TRBV7-2 to TRBJ2-6, with unresolved D. This CDR3 has 13 residues. V lost 5 bases, J lost 5 bases, and 7 bases lay in between. Germline CDR1 reads SGHTA; CDR2 reads FQGNSA. CDR3 bases: TGTGCCAGCAGCCCCCGAAGGGCCAACGTCCTGACTTTC. This translates into CASSPRRANVLTF. The full variable domain, its missing parts supplied by reference TRBV7-2 and TRBJ2-6, is GAGVSQSPSNKVTEKGKDVELRCDPISGHTALYWYRQSLGQGLEFLIYFQGNSAPDKSGLPSDRFSAERTGGSVSTLTIQRTQQEDSAVYLCASSPRRANVLTFGAGSRLTVL.

This chain links TRBV5-1 with TRBJ1-1; no reliable D call. V dropped 0 bases and J dropped 10 bases, with 16 bases sitting between them. The length of the CDR3 is 14 residues. The germline CDR1 and CDR2 sequences are SGHRS and YFSETQ. The CDR3: CASSLDPSPARAFF. CDR3 nucleotide sequence: TGCGCCAGCAGCTTGGATCCAAGTCCCGCCCGAGCTTTCTTT.

This clone came up a few times. V usage is TRBV6-5 and J usage is TRBJ2-3; D is perhaps TRBD2 (5 bases). This CDR3 contains 14 residues. V lost 3 bases to trimming and J lost 0 bases, with 7 bases between them. Germline CDR1 MNHEY, CDR2 SVGAGI. The CDR3 spells CASSYRGSTDTQYF. The CDR3 bases are TGTGCCAGCAGTTATCGCGGGAGCACAGATACGCAGTATTTT.

J is TRBJ1-2 and V is TRBV7-3, with D possibly matching TRBD1 (5 bases). V shed 2 bases and J shed 8 bases, with 12 bases lying between them. Germline CDR1 reads SGHTA; CDR2 reads FQGTGA. This CDR3 is built from 13 residues. The CDR3 region has the DNA TGTGCCAGCAGCTTACGGTCAGGGAGCGGCTACACCTTC. Its translation: CASSLRSGSGYTF.

The gene calls are TRBV4-2 and TRBJ1-1; 7 bases are shared with TRBD1. Per the germline V gene, CDR1 is LGHNA and CDR2 is YNFKEQ. V was pared by 3 bases and J by 1 base, with 5 bases of the junction left unmatched. The CDR3 consists of 15 residues. CDR3 nucleotides: TGTGCCAGCAGCCAGCACCGGGACAGGAACACTGAAGCTTTCTTT. Translated, it gives CASSQHRDRNTEAFF.

The genes are TRBV18 and TRBJ1-6; D perhaps matches TRBD1 (6 bases). The CDR3 contains 13 residues. CDR1 and CDR2 from the germline V gene are KGHSH and LQKENI. V lost 8 bases and J 5 bases, leaving 10 bases between the germline ends. The CDR3 spells CASTGHNNSPLHF. The CDR3 region has the DNA TGTGCCAGCACGGGACACAATAATTCACCCCTCCACTTT.

With regard to this clone: Within the sample, other DNA sequences also encode this same CDR3. The chain uses TRBV5-1 and TRBJ2-3; D is ambiguous. This CDR3 has 14 residues. Trimming shortened V by 0 bases and J by 0 bases, and 5 bases separated the two germline ends. Germline loops: CDR1 SGHRS, CDR2 YFSETQ. The chain's CDR3 is CASSLGRSTDTQYF. The CDR3, as DNA: TGCGCCAGCAGCTTGGGACGGAGCACAGATACGCAGTATTTT. The full variable domain, rest sourced from reference TRBV5-1 and TRBJ2-3, is KAGVTQTPRYLIKTRGQQVTLSCSPISGHRSVSWYQQTPGQGLQFLFEYFSETQRNKGNFPGRFSGRQFSNSRSEMNVSTLELGDSALYLCASSLGRSTDTQYFGPGTRLTVL.

The chain carries TRBV7-9 and TRBJ2-5, with 8 bases identical to TRBD2. Germline CDR1 reads SEHNR; CDR2 reads FQNEAQ (reference sequence). The CDR3 totals 13 residues. V trimming: 5 bases; J trimming: 2 bases; junction bases outside the gene matches: 1. CDR3 region: CASSQREQETQYF. Written as DNA, the CDR3 is TGTGCCAGCAGCCAGCGGGAGCAAGAGACCCAGTACTTC.

The table lists this clone with a few counts. V is TRBV6-5 and J is TRBJ2-3; weak D call: TRBD1 (5 bases). There are 13 residues in the CDR3. CDR1 is MNHEY and CDR2 is SVGAGI in the germline V gene. The V and J ends lost 5 bases and 4 bases respectively, with 10 bases between them. The CDR3 is CASSAGFADTQYF. Written as DNA, the CDR3 is TGTGCCAGCAGTGCAGGGTTCGCAGATACGCAGTATTTT.

This clone has just a few counts. The chain is built from TRBV23-1 and TRBJ2-7, with a possible D match to TRBD1 (5 bases). TRBV23-1 counts as an open reading frame of uncertain function. V was cut by 2 bases and J by 2 bases, with 10 bases left in between. The length of the CDR3 is 14 residues. This chain's CDR3 is CASSQMTATYEQYF. In nucleotides, the CDR3 is TGCGCCAGCAGTCAAATGACAGCTACCTACGAGCAGTACTTC.

The J gene is TRBJ2-4, the V gene TRBV29-1; TRBD1 aligns across 8 bases. In germline, CDR1 is SQVTM, CDR2 ANQGSEA. This CDR3 has 13 amino acids. Trimming removed 7 bases from V and 4 bases from J; junction bases left unmatched: 6. The DNA of the CDR3 is TGCAGCGGGGGGACAGGACAGAAAAACATTCAGTACTTC. Protein: CSGGTGQKNIQYF. The entire variable domain, with the rest obtained from reference TRBV29-1 and TRBJ2-4, is as follows: SAVISQKPSRDICQRGTSLTIQCQVDSQVTMMFWYRQQPGQSLTLIATANQGSEATYESGFVIDKFPISRPNLTFSTLTVSNMSPEDSSIYLCSGGTGQKNIQYFGAGTRLSVL.

This clone came up a few times. The chain's CDR3 is CASRPGGNTGELFF. The CDR3 coding sequence is TGTGCCAGCCGCCCCGGTGGGAACACCGGGGAGCTGTTTTTT. This chain joins TRBV6-5 and TRBJ2-2; D uncertain. CDR3 size: 14 residues. Per the germline V gene, CDR1 is MNHEY and CDR2 is SVGAGI. Trimming shortened V by 8 bases and J by 1 base, and 11 bases separated the two germline ends.

The V call is TRBV5-1, the J call TRBJ2-2; 7 bases are a match to TRBD2. The J segment lost 2 bases and the V segment lost 3 bases, leaving 7 bases of the junction unmatched. The CDR3 extends over 16 amino acids. CDR1 is SGHRS, CDR2 YFSETQ, per germline. The CDR3 region has the DNA TGCGCCAGCAGCTCCGTCCTAGCGGATAACACCGGGGAGCTGTTTTTT. Its protein is CASSSVLADNTGELFF.

The gene calls are TRBV7-2 and TRBJ1-1, with D possibly TRBD1 on 5 matching bases. This CDR3 is built from 13 residues. Trimming removed 1 base at V and 10 bases at J, with 13 bases between. Germline loops: CDR1 SGHTA, CDR2 FQGNSA. For the CDR3, the DNA is TGTGCCAGCAGCTTAGAACGAGGGGCCGGAGCTTTCTTT. Translated: CASSLERGAGAFF. Full variable domain (outside the CDR3, taken from reference TRBV7-2 and TRBJ1-1): GAGVSQSPSNKVTEKGKDVELRCDPISGHTALYWYRQSLGQGLEFLIYFQGNSAPDKSGLPSDRFSAERTGGSVSTLTIQRTQQEDSAVYLCASSLERGAGAFFGQGTRLTVV.

The chain is built from TRBV4-1 and TRBJ2-1, with 8 bases matching TRBD2. The CDR3 is 16 amino acids. J lost 4 bases, V lost 4 bases, and 9 bases had no gene match. Germline V gives CDR1 MGHRA, CDR2 YSYEKL. CDR3 DNA: TGCGCCAGCAGCCGACAACTAGCGGAACAGTACAATGAGCAGTTCTTC. Translating gives CASSRQLAEQYNEQFF.

DNA of the CDR3: TGTGCCAGCAGCTTAAAGGGGGCGCCTCCGACAGATACGCAGTATTTT. Translating it yields CASSLKGAPPTDTQYF. V usage is TRBV7-2 and J usage is TRBJ2-3; TRBD1 matches 7 bases. Germline CDR1 and CDR2: SGHTA and FQGNSA. This CDR3 contains 16 residues. After removal of 2 bases from V and 3 bases from J, the junction contained 8 bases not matched to a gene.

The chain is built from TRBV5-6 and TRBJ2-3, with unresolved D. Per the germline V gene, CDR1 is SGHDT and CDR2 is YYEEEE. Trimming took 4 bases from V and 4 from J, leaving 7 bases between them. The CDR3 runs 12 residues. The CDR3 DNA reads as TGTGCCAGCAGCGAATCGTCAGATACGCAGTATTTT. It encodes CASSESSDTQYF.

The gene calls are TRBV15 and TRBJ1-1; D is ambiguous. Germline assignment: CDR1 LNHNV and CDR2 YYDKDF (reference sequence). The V and J ends lost 0 bases and 10 bases respectively, with 9 bases between them. This CDR3 spans 12 amino acids. As DNA, the CDR3 is TGTGCCACCAGCAGAGAAAGGGTACCAGCTTTCTTT. It encodes CATSRERVPAFF.

The chain links TRBV4-1 to TRBJ1-6, with TRBD1 matching over 9 bases. J was trimmed by 8 bases and V by 0 bases; bases with no gene match: 5. Germline CDR1 MGHRA, CDR2 YSYEKL. This CDR3 is built from 16 residues. The CDR3 coding sequence is TGCGCCAGCAGCCAAGACGAGACAGGGGGTTATTCACCCCTCCACTTT. Its translation is CASSQDETGGYSPLHF.

The chain employs TRBV6-6 and TRBJ2-7; maybe TRBD1 (6 bases). Germline CDR1 MNHNY, CDR2 SVGAGI (reference sequence). CDR3 length: 15 residues. V was shortened by 5 bases and J by 1 base, with 15 bases between the two germline ends. As DNA, the CDR3 is TGTGCCAGCAGTACAGCCGGGACACCGTCCTACGAGCAGTACTTC. It specifies CASSTAGTPSYEQYF.

This clone was detected only a few times. The chain couples TRBV5-1 to TRBJ2-5; 8 nucleotides match TRBD1. Trimming cost V 4 bases and J 5 bases; bases outside gene matches: 10. CDR3 size: 15 residues. Germline V CDR1 and CDR2: SGHRS, YFSETQ. The CDR3 DNA reads TGCGCCAGCAGCGGATCCGGACAGGGTGCGGAGACCCAGTACTTC. Its protein product is CASSGSGQGAETQYF.

This chain links TRBV2 with TRBJ2-6, with D possibly being TRBD1 (6 bases). The germline CDR1 and CDR2 sequences are SNHLY and FYNNEI. The V end was cut by 8 bases, the J end by 0 bases, with 23 bases between. The CDR3 contains 19 residues. CDR3 in amino acids: CASRSYNRETGSGANVLTF. CDR3 nucleotides: TGTGCCAGCCGATCTTATAACAGGGAAACAGGCTCTGGGGCCAACGTCCTGACTTTC.

V usage is TRBV6-6 and J usage is TRBJ2-5; 7 positions match TRBD1. Per the germline V gene, CDR1 is MNHNY and CDR2 is SVGAGI (reference sequence). J was trimmed by 3 bases and V by 2 bases; bases with no gene match: 6. This CDR3 is 15 amino acids long. CDR3 coding DNA: TGTGCCAGCAGTTACCCGACAGGGTTTGAAGAGACCCAGTACTTC. Translation gives CASSYPTGFEETQYF.

The chain carries TRBV7-9 and TRBJ1-4, with D unclear. The CDR3 sequence is 13 residues long. The germline CDR1 and CDR2 sequences are SEHNR and FQNEAQ (reference sequence). Trimming shortened V by 0 bases and J by 7 bases, and 6 bases separated the two germline ends. The CDR3 loop reads CASSLASGEKLFF. CDR3 coding DNA: TGTGCCAGCAGCTTAGCGTCGGGTGAAAAACTGTTTTTT.

The V call is TRBV30, the J call TRBJ1-2; D may be TRBD1 (6 bases). The V gene's germline CDR1 is GTSNPN and CDR2 SVGIG (reference sequence). The CDR3 runs to 11 residues. V lost 5 bases, J lost 9 bases, and 13 bases lay in between. The CDR3 here is CAWAPGERYTF. Written as DNA, the CDR3 is TGTGCCTGGGCGCCAGGGGAGCGCTACACCTTC. Full variable domain (rest looked up from reference TRBV30 and TRBJ1-2): SQTIHQWPATLVQPVGSPLSLECTVEGTSNPNLYWYRQAAGRGLQLLFYSVGIGQISSEVPQNLSASRPQDRQFILSSKKLLLSDSGFYLCAWAPGERYTFGSGTRLTVV.

J is TRBJ2-6 and V is TRBV6-4, with TRBD1 matching over 8 bases. Germline-derived CDR1 and CDR2 are MRHNA and SNTAGT. Trimming at V came to 4 bases and at J to 1 base, leaving 9 bases not matched to a gene. The CDR3 is 18 residues long. The CDR3 region has the DNA TGTGCCAGCAGTGCGGGGACAGGATCTTGGTCTGGGGCCAACGTCCTGACTTTC. Its protein is CASSAGTGSWSGANVLTF.

With respect to this clone: Other DNA sequences in the sample encode the same CDR3. The V call is TRBV9, the J call TRBJ2-5; TRBD1 aligns across 7 bases. CDR1 and CDR2 (germline): SGDLS, YYNGEE. CDR3 length: 15 residues. J was trimmed by 1 base and V by 0 bases; bases with no gene match: 3. The CDR3 sequence: CASSVDRGPQETQYF. The CDR3 coding sequence is TGTGCCAGCAGCGTAGACAGGGGCCCCCAAGAGACCCAGTACTTC. The full variable domain, with the rest looked up from reference TRBV9 and TRBJ2-5, is DSGVTQTPKHLITATGQRVTLRCSPRSGDLSVYWYQQSLDQGLQFLIQYYNGEERAKGNILERFSAQQFPDLHSELNLSSLELGDSALYFCASSVDRGPQETQYFGPGTRLLVL.

This clone was observed a single time. The genes are TRBV29-1 and TRBJ1-2, with a possible D match to TRBD1 (6 bases). The V gene's germline CDR1 is SQVTM and CDR2 ANQGSEA. V was cut by 6 bases and J by 4 bases, with 18 bases left in between. This CDR3 has 14 amino acids. The CDR3 is CSVVGGLPPYGYTF. The CDR3 DNA follows: TGCAGCGTGGTTGGGGGGCTCCCCCCCTATGGCTACACCTTC.

This clone was recorded a few times. The chain has TRBV29-1 and TRBJ1-1, with 8 bases aligning to TRBD1. Losses at the gene ends were 7 bases for V and 1 base for J; bases not matched to a gene: 5. The CDR3 covers 13 residues. Germline V gene sequence: CDR1 SQVTM, CDR2 ANQGSEA. The CDR3 DNA sequence: TGCAGCGCACAAGGACAGGGGAACACTGAAGCTTTCTTT. Its translation is CSAQGQGNTEAFF.